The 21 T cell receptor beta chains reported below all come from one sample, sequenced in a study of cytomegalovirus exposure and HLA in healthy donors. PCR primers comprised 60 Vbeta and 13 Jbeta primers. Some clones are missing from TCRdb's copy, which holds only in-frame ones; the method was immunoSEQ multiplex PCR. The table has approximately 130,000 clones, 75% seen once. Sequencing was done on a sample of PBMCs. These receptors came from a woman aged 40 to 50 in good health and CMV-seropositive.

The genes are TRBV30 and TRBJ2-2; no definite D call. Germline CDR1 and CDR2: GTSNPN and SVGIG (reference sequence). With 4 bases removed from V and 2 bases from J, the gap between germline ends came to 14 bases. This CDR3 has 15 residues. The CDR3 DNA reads TGTGCCTGGAACTGGTACGGAGACAACACCGGGGAGCTGTTTTTT. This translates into CAWNWYGDNTGELFF.

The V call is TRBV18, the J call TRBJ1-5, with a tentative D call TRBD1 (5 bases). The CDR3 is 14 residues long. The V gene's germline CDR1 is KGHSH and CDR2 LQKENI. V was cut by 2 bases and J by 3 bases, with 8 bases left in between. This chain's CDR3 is CASSPGGNNQPQHF. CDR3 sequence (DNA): TGTGCCAGCTCACCAGGGGGGAACAATCAGCCCCAGCATTTT. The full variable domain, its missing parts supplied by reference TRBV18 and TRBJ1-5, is NAGVMQNPRHLVRRRGQEARLRCSPMKGHSHVYWYRQLPEEGLKFMVYLQKENIIDESGMPKERFSAEFPKEGPSILRIQQVVRGDSAAYFCASSPGGNNQPQHFGDGTRLSIL.

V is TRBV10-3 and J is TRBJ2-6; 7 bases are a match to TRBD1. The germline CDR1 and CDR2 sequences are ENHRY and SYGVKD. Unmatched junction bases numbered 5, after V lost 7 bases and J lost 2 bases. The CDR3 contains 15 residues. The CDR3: CAITGQAAGANVLTF. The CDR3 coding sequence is TGTGCCATCACTGGACAGGCTGCTGGGGCCAACGTCCTGACTTTC.

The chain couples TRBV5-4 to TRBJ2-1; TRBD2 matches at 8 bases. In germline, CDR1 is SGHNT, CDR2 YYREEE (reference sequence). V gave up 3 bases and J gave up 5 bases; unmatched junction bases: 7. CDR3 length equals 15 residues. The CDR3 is CASSSNSGSNNEQFF. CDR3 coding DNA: TGTGCCAGCAGCTCCAACAGCGGGAGTAACAATGAGCAGTTCTTC.

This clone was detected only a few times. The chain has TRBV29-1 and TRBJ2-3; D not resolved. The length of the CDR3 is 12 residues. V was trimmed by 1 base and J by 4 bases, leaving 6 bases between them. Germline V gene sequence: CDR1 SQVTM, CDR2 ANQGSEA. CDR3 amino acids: CSVEASADTQYF. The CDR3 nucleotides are TGCAGCGTTGAAGCCAGCGCAGATACGCAGTATTTT.

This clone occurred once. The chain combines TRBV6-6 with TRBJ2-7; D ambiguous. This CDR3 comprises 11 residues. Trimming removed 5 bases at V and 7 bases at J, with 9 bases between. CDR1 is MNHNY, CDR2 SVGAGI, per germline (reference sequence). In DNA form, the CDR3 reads TGTGCCAGCAGTAATCCTAGGGAGCAGTACTTC. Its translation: CASSNPREQYF.

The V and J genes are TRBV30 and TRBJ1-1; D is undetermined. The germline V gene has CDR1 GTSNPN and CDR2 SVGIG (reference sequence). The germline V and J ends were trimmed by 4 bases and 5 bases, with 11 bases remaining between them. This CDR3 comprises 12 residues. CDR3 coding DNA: TGTGCCTGGAAACAGAGAGGGACTGAAGCTTTCTTT. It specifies CAWKQRGTEAFF.

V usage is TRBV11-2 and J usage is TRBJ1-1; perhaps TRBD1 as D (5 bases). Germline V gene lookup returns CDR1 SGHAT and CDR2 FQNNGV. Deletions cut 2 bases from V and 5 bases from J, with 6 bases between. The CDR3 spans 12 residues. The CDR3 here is CASSLQGTEAFF. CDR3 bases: TGTGCCAGCAGCTTACAGGGAACTGAAGCTTTCTTT.

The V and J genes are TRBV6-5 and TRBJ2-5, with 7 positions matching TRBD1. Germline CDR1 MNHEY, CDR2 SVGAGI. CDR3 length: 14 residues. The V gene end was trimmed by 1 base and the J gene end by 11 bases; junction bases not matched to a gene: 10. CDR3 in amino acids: CASSYFTAGGEQYF. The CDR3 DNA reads TGTGCCAGCAGTTACTTCACGGCAGGGGGTGAGCAGTACTTC.

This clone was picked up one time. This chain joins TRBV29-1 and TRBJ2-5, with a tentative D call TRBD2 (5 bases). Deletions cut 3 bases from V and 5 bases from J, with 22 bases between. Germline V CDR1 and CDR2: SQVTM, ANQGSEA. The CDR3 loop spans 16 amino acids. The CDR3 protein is CSVDGVLEPNGETQYF. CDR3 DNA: TGCAGCGTTGATGGCGTACTAGAGCCGAATGGGGAGACCCAGTACTTC.

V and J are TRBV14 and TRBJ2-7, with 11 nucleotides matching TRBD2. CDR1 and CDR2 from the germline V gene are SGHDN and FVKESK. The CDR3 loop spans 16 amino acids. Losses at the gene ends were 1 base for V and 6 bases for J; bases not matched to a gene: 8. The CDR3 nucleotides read TGTGCCAGCAGCCAAGCACTAGCGGGAGCCGGGGGCGAGCAGTACTTC. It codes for CASSQALAGAGGEQYF.

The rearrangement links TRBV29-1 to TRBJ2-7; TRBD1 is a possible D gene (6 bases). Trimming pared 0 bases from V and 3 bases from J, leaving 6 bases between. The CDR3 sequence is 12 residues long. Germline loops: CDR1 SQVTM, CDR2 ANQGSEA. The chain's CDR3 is CSVEDRGYEQYF. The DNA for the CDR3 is TGCAGCGTTGAAGACAGGGGCTACGAGCAGTACTTC.

DNA for the CDR3: TGTGCCAGTACCTTAAACCCGGGGACAGGGGACGAAAAACTGTTTTTT. Translation gives CASTLNPGTGDEKLFF. The chain joins TRBV19 to TRBJ1-4, with 10 bases lining up with TRBD1. The CDR3 consists of 16 residues. Unmatched junction bases numbered 13, after V lost 7 bases and J lost 8 bases. The germline CDR1 and CDR2 sequences are LNHDA and SQIVND (reference sequence).

The CDR3 loop reads CASSGDRSSSYEQYF. In DNA form, the CDR3 reads TGTGCCAGTTCTGGGGACAGGTCCTCCTCCTACGAGCAGTACTTC. The chain links TRBV19 to TRBJ2-7; 8 bases line up with TRBD1. V lost 8 bases and J lost 0; bases outside the gene matches: 9. From germline, CDR1 is LNHDA and CDR2 SQIVND (reference sequence). The CDR3 is made up of 15 amino acids.

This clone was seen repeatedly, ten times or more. CDR3 sequence: CASSPQSGYGNTIYF. The CDR3 DNA sequence: TGTGCCAGCAGCCCACAGTCGGGGTATGGAAACACCATATATTTT. V is TRBV7-9 and J is TRBJ1-3; D uncertain. V lost 5 bases and J lost 3, with 14 bases in between. The CDR3 consists of 15 residues. CDR1 SEHNR and CDR2 FQNEAQ come from the germline V gene (reference sequence).

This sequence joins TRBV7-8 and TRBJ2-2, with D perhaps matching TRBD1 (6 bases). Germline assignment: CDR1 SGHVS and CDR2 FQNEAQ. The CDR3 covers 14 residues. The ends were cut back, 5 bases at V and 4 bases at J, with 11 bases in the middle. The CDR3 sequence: CASSRGQITGELFF. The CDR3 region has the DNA TGTGCCAGCAGCAGAGGACAGATCACCGGGGAGCTGTTTTTT. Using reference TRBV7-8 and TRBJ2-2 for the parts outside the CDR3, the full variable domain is GAGVSQSPRYKVAKRGQDVALRCDPISGHVSLFWYQQALGQGPEFLTYFQNEAQLDKSGLPSDRFFAERPEGSVSTLKIQRTQQEDSAVYLCASSRGQITGELFFGEGSRLTVL.

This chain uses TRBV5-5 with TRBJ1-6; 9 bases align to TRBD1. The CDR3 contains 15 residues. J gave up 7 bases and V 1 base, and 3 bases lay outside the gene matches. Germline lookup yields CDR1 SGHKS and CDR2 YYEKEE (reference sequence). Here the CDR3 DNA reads TGTGCCAGCAGCTTGTCGACAGGGGGAAATTCACCCCTCCACTTT. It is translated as CASSLSTGGNSPLHF.

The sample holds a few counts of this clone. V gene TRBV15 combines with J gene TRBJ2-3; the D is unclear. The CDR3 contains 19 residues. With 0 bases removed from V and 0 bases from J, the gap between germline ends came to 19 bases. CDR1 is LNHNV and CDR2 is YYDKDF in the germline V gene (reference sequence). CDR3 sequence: CATSRDSVPTVTSTDTQYF. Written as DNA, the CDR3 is TGTGCCACCAGCAGAGATTCCGTTCCAACTGTGACTAGCACAGATACGCAGTATTTT.

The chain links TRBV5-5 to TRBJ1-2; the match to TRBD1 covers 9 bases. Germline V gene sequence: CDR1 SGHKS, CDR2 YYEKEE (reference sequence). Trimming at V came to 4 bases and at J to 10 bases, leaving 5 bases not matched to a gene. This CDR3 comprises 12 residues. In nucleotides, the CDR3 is TGTGCCAGCAGCCCGGGACAGGGACCCTACACCTTC. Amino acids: CASSPGQGPYTF.

Here the CDR3 DNA reads TGTGCCAGCAGCTTAAGGGGGGACAGAAATGTGGAGACCCAGTACTTC. Protein product: CASSLRGDRNVETQYF. V and J are TRBV7-3 and TRBJ2-5; a weak D match, TRBD1 (7 bases). The germline V gene encodes CDR1 SGHTA and CDR2 FQGTGA. V dropped 1 base and J dropped 5 bases, with 17 bases sitting between them. This CDR3 has 16 amino acids.

CDR3 sequence: CASSEYRQGGARYTEAFF. CDR3 DNA: TGTGCCAGCAGTGAATATCGACAGGGCGGGGCGAGGTACACTGAAGCTTTCTTT. This rearrangement joins TRBV2 to TRBJ1-1; TRBD1 agrees at 7 bases. The CDR3 has 18 amino acids. Germline lookup yields CDR1 SNHLY and CDR2 FYNNEI. J lost 3 bases, V lost 2 bases, and 15 bases had no gene match.